This T cell receptor (beta chain) originates from a study of T cell responses to AZD1222 COVID-19 vaccine. About the research overall: Both about-4-week and about-12-week second-dose recipients were combined. General study points: Most donors were white British and more were female, and clonal diversity was possibly underestimated. At 160-218 and 743-854, vaccine-associated CD4 TCRs were dominant, and they spanned spike. Only six or seven AZD1222 recipients tested seropositive at baseline.

Comment on this clone: Its antigen remains unknown.

V lost 0 bases and J 8 bases, leaving 8 bases between the germline ends. The CDR3 is made up of 13 amino acids. Germline assignment: CDR1 MNHEY and CDR2 SMNVEV (reference sequence). Profiling relied on immunoSEQ multiplex PCR, and the TCRdb table lists in-frame clones only, not all of them. The table lists 99,000 or so clones, approximately 88% of them singletons. This receptor was obtained from an adult in good health. V gene TRBV27 combines with J gene TRBJ2-1; D tentatively reads TRBD1 or TRBD2 (5 bases each). Sequencing was performed on peripheral blood, taken on day 0 of AZD1222 vaccination. CDR3 bases: TGTGCCAGCAGTTTATCTTGGGGACATGAGCAGTTCTTC. Protein sequence: CASSLSWGHEQFF.